The rows below give T cell receptor beta chains drawn from one sample of a study of blood T cell repertoires in COVID-19. Clones were sequenced by immunoSEQ multiplex PCR, and TCRdb holds only the in-frame ones, with some missing. The sample holds around 200,000 clones; 75% to 90% are singletons and the top ten take 5.5% to 7.5%. What was sequenced was peripheral blood. The receptors were gathered from a woman aged 40 to 49 with acute or convalescent COVID-19. CDR3s include the opening cysteine and the closing phenylalanine or tryptophan. The D gene is left open where the match is weak. For some rows the clone size is stated as once, few or many, or as a class when expanded; others skip it.

d_call,v_call,j_call,clone_size,cdr3_aa,cdr3_nt
TRBD1,TRBV19,TRBJ2-3,NA,CASSRDRDTDTQYF,TGTGCCAGTAGTCGGGACAGAGACACAGATACGCAGTATTTT
NA,TRBV5-1,TRBJ1-3,NA,CASSLGSLSGNPGNTIYF,TGCGCCAGCAGCTTGGGGTCCTTGTCGGGGAATCCTGGAAACACCATATATTTT
TRBD2,TRBV4-2,TRBJ2-2,NA,CASSQDIWREGLSGELFF,TGTGCCAGCAGCCAAGACATCTGGCGGGAGGGCCTTTCCGGGGAGCTGTTTTTT
NA,TRBV21-1,TRBJ1-2,NA,CASKTQGDTDGYTF,TGTGCCAGCAAGACCCAGGGGGATACGGATGGCTACACCTTC
NA,TRBV28,TRBJ2-1,NA,CASSLDVPYQFF,TGTGCCAGCAGTTTAGATGTCCCCTACCAGTTCTTC
NA,TRBV5-1,TRBJ2-3,NA,CASRQETDTQYF,TGCGCCAGCAGACAAGAAACAGATACGCAGTATTTT
TRBD2,TRBV7-3,TRBJ2-3,once,CASSSQLAPDTQYF,TGTGCCAGCAGCTCCCAACTAGCGCCGGATACGCAGTATTTT
TRBD1,TRBV18,TRBJ2-5,once,CASSPPGAGGETQYF,TGTGCCAGCTCACCACCGGGGGCAGGGGGTGAGACCCAGTACTTC
TRBD1,TRBV27,TRBJ2-7,NA,CASSRGQGGEAEQYF,TGTGCCAGCAGCCGTGGACAGGGCGGGGAGGCCGAGCAGTACTTC
TRBD2,TRBV7-2,TRBJ2-7,NA,CASSLTSGVYEQYF,TGTGCCAGCAGCTTGACTAGCGGGGTTTACGAGCAGTACTTC
TRBD2,TRBV5-4,TRBJ2-7,NA,CASSFGGGYEQYF,TGTGCCAGCAGCTTTGGCGGGGGCTACGAGCAGTACTTC